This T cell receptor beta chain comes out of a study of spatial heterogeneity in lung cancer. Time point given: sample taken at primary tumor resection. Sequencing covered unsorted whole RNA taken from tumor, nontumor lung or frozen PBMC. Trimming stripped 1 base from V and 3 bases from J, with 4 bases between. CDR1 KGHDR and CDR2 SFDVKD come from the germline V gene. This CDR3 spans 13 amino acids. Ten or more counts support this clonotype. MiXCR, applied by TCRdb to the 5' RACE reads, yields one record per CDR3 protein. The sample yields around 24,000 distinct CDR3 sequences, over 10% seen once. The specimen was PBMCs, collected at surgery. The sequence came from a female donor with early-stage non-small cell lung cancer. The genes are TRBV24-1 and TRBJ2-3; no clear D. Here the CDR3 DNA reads TGTGCCACCAGTGATTTACTGACAGATACGCAGTATTTT. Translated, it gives CATSDLLTDTQYF.